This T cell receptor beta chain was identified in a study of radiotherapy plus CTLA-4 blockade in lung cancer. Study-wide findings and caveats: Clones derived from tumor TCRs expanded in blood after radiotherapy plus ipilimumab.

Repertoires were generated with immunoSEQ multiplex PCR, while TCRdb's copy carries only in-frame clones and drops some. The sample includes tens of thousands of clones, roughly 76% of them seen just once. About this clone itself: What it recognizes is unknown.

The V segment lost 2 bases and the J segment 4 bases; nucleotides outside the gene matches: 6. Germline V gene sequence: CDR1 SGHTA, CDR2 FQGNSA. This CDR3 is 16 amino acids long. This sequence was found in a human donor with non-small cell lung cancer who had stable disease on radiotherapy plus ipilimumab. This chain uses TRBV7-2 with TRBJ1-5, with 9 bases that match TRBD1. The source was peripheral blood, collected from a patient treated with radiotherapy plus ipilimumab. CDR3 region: CASSLSYDRGNQPQHF. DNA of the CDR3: TGTGCCAGCAGCTTATCCTACGACAGGGGGAATCAGCCCCAGCATTTT.